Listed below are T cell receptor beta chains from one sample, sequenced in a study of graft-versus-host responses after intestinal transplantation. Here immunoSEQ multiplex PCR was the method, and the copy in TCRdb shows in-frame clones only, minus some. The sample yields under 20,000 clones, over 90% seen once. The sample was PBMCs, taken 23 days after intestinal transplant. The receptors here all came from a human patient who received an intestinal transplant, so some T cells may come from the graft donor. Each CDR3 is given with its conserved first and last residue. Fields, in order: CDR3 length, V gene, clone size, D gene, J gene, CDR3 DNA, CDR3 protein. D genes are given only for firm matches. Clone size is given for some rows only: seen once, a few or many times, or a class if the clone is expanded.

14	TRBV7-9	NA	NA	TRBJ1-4	TGTGCCAGCAGCTTAGCAGGGCTAGGTGAAAAACTGTTTTTT	CASSLAGLGEKLFF
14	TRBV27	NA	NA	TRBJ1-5	TGTGCCAGCAGCCGAGGGCAGGGTAATCAGCCCCAGCATTTT	CASSRGQGNQPQHF
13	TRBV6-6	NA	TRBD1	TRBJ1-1	TGTGCCAGCAGTGACAGGGGCACGACTGAAGCTTTCTTT	CASSDRGTTEAFF
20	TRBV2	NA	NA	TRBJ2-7	TGTGCCAGCAGTGAAGCGGGCTACTCAGGCAGGAACTATGCCTCCTACGAGCAGTACTTC	CASSEAGYSGRNYASYEQYF
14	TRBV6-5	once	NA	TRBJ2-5	TGTGCCAGCAGTTACTCAAGGGTCTCGGGGACCCAGTACTTC	CASSYSRVSGTQYF
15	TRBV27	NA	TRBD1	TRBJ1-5	TGTGCCAGCACCCCAAGGGGGCAAGGGGAACAGCCCCAGCATTTT	CASTPRGQGEQPQHF
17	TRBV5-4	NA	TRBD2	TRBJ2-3	TGTGCCAGCAGCGGGATAGCGGGAGATTCGGCGTCAGATACGCAGTATTTT	CASSGIAGDSASDTQYF
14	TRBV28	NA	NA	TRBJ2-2	TGTGCCAGCAGTTCCCAACAGGTCACCGGGGAGCTGTTTTTT	CASSSQQVTGELFF
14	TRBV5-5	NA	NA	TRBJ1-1	TGTGCCAGCAGCCCTGGAGGGGAAGGCACTGAAGCTTTCTTT	CASSPGGEGTEAFF
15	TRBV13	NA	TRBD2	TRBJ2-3	TGTGCCAGCAGCGGCCGACTAGCGGGAGCGGATACGCAGTATTTT	CASSGRLAGADTQYF
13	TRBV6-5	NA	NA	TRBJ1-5	TGTGCCAGCAGCTTCGACCGAAGTCAGCCCCAGCATTTT	CASSFDRSQPQHF
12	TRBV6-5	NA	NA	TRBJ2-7	TGTGCCAGCAGCCAACAGGGATACGAGCAGTACTTC	CASSQQGYEQYF
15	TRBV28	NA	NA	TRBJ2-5	TGTGCCAGCAGTTCACCGCCGTCTAGTGAAGAGACCCAGTACTTC	CASSSPPSSEETQYF
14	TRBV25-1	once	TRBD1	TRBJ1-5	TGTGCCAGCACCCCAGGACAGGCGAATCAGCCCCAGCATTTT	CASTPGQANQPQHF
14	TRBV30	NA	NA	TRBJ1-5	TGTGCCTGGAGTTTGGGGCAGGGAAATCAGCCCCAGCATTTT	CAWSLGQGNQPQHF
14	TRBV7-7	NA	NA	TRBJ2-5	TGTGCCAGCAGCCCTATGGGGGCCCAAGAGACCCAGTACTTC	CASSPMGAQETQYF
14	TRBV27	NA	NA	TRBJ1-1	TGTGCCAGCAGTTCACACGCTATGAACACTGAAGCTTTCTTT	CASSSHAMNTEAFF
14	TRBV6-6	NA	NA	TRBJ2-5	TGTGCCAGCAGTTACGTTAGGTTTGGGGAGACCCAGTACTTC	CASSYVRFGETQYF
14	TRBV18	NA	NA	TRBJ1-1	TGTGCCAGCTCACCGGTCGACAGACGCACTGAAGCTTTCTTT	CASSPVDRRTEAFF
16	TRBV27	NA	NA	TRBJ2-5	TGTGCCAGCAGTTTATCCCACGGGGATTTACAAGAGACCCAGTACTTC	CASSLSHGDLQETQYF
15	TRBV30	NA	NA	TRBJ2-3	TGTGCCTGGGGGACCCGTGGGATGAGGACAGATACGCAGTATTTT	CAWGTRGMRTDTQYF
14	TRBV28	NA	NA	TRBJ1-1	TGTGCCAGCAGCCCGGACCAGATGAACACTGAAGCTTTCTTT	CASSPDQMNTEAFF
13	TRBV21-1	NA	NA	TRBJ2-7	TGTGCCAGCAGCCGGGCGGGCCCCTACGAGCAGTACTTC	CASSRAGPYEQYF
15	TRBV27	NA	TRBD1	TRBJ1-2	TGTGCCAGCAGTTTTAGAGGACAGGGTCGGTATGGCTACACCTTC	CASSFRGQGRYGYTF
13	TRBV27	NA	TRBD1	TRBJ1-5	TGTGCCAGCCGACAGGGATGTAATCAGCCCCAGCATTTT	CASRQGCNQPQHF
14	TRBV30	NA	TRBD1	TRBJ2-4	TGTGCCTGGTCGACAGGGGAGACTAGGGACATTCAGTACTTC	CAWSTGETRDIQYF
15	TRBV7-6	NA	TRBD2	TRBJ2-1	TGTGCCAGCAGCCCTCCGGGGCTAGCGGGAGAAGAGCAGTTCTTC	CASSPPGLAGEEQFF
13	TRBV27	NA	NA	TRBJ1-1	TGTGCCAGCAGTTCCCGTGAATCCTTTGAAGCTTTCTTT	CASSSRESFEAFF
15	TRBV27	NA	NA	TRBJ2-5	TGTGCCAGCAGTTTTTTACGGGACTGGCAAGAGACCCAGTACTTC	CASSFLRDWQETQYF
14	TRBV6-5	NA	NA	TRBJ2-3	TGTGCCAGCGGGAAGGTAGCTTACTTCGATACGCAGTATTTT	CASGKVAYFDTQYF
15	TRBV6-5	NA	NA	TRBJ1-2	TGTGCCAGCAGTCCCGGGGCGTCGGTAATCTATGGCTACACCTTC	CASSPGASVIYGYTF
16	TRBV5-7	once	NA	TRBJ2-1	TGTGCCAGCAGCTTGGTTTACAGGGTGGGTTACAATGAGCAGTTCTTC	CASSLVYRVGYNEQFF
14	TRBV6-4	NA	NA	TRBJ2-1	TGTGCCAGCTCCCCTTCGAGTTCCTACAATGAGCAGTTCTTC	CASSPSSSYNEQFF
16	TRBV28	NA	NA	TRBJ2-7	TGTGCCAGCAGTTTACGGTCTTTGGGACTCTATTACGAGCAGTACTTC	CASSLRSLGLYYEQYF
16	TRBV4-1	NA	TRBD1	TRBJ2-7	TGCGCCAGCAGCCAAGATACTACAGGGGAGTGGGGCGAGCAGTACTTC	CASSQDTTGEWGEQYF
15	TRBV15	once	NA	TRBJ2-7	TGTGCCACCAGCAGAGATGACGCGGATTCCTACGAGCAGTACTTC	CATSRDDADSYEQYF
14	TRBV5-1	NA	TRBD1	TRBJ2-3	TGCGCCAGCAGCTCGGACAGGCCCACAGATACGCAGTATTTT	CASSSDRPTDTQYF
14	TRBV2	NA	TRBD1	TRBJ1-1	TGTGCCAGCAGTAGACAGGGAGCTAGCACTGAAGCTTTCTTT	CASSRQGASTEAFF
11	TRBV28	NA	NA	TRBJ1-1	TGTGCCAGCAGTTCCGGACCTGAAGCTTTCTTT	CASSSGPEAFF
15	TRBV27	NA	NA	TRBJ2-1	TGTGCCAGCAGTTTAGATGGCGACACTGCCAATGAGCAGTTCTTC	CASSLDGDTANEQFF
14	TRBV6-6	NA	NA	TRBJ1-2	TGTGCCAGCAGTTACGAGTTAGTTAACTATGGCTACACCTTC	CASSYELVNYGYTF
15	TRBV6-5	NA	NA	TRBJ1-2	TGTGCCAGCAGTTACTCGTACAGGCCCCACTATGGCTACACCTTC	CASSYSYRPHYGYTF
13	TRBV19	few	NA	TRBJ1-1	TGTGCCAGTAGTATAGGGTCGAACACTGAAGCTTTCTTT	CASSIGSNTEAFF
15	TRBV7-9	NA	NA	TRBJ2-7	TGTGCCAGCACCTTTGGGCGACAAGTTCCTTACGAGCAGTACTTC	CASTFGRQVPYEQYF
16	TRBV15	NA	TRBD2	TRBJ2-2	TGTGCCACCAGCTTTCTAGCGGGAGCGGACACCGGGGAGCTGTTTTTT	CATSFLAGADTGELFF
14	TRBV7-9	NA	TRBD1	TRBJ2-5	TGTGCCAGCAGCGGCAGGGGGCTGGGAGAGACCCAGTACTTC	CASSGRGLGETQYF
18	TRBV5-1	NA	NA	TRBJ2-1	TGCGCCAGCAGCTTGGGCGCTAGCCTTCTGGGGTCCTACAATGAGCAGTTCTTC	CASSLGASLLGSYNEQFF
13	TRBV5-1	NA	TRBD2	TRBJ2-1	TGCGCCAGCAGCACTAGCGGTTACAATGAGCAGTTCTTC	CASSTSGYNEQFF
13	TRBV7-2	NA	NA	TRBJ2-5	TGTGCCAGCAGCCCGGGACCCCAAGAGACCCAGTACTTC	CASSPGPQETQYF
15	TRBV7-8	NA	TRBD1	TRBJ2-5	TGTGCCAGCAGCCACGGGCACAGGGGCCAAGAGACCCAGTACTTC	CASSHGHRGQETQYF
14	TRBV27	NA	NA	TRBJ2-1	TGTGCCAGCACTCCAGGGGCCCGATACAATGAGCAGTTCTTC	CASTPGARYNEQFF
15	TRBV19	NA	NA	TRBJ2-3	TGTGCCAGTAGTATTGGCGGCTTGCAAGCAGATACGCAGTATTTT	CASSIGGLQADTQYF
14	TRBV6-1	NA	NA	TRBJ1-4	TGTGCCACCGACACCGGAGCAACTAATGAAAAACTGTTTTTT	CATDTGATNEKLFF
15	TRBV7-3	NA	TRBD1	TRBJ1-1	TGTGCCAGCAGCCCGGGGACAGGGCGGAACACTGAAGCTTTCTTT	CASSPGTGRNTEAFF
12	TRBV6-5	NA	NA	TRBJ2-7	TGTGCCAGCGGAGGGGGTACCTACGAGCAGTACTTC	CASGGGTYEQYF
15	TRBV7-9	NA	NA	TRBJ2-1	TGTGCCAGCAGCCTCCCTTACAGCTCCTACAATGAGCAGTTCTTC	CASSLPYSSYNEQFF
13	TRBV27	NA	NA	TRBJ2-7	TGTGCCAGCAGTTTATCAGGTCCACACGAGCAGTACTTC	CASSLSGPHEQYF
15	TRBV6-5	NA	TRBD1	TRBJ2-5	TGTGCCAGCAGCCCCACAGGGGGCGTACAAGAGACCCAGTACTTC	CASSPTGGVQETQYF
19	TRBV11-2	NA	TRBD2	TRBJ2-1	TGTGCCAGCAGCTCCGACGGACTAGCGGGAGACCCCCACTACAATGAGCAGTTCTTC	CASSSDGLAGDPHYNEQFF